These T cell receptor beta chains were read from a single sample in a study of blood T cell repertoires in COVID-19. Sequencing used immunoSEQ multiplex PCR; TCRdb keeps in-frame clones, though not all of them. The sample yields over 200,000 clones, approximately 84% seen once. Sequencing was done on a sample of peripheral blood. The receptors shown here come from a man over 45 with COVID-19, enrolled during active disease. Each CDR3 is given with its conserved first and last residue. Each record gives: CDR3 protein, V gene, D gene. The D gene is left open where the match is weak.

cdr3_aa: CASSLGSLNTEAFF; v_call: TRBV7-9; d_call: -
cdr3_aa: CASNRQGRNTEAFF; v_call: TRBV10-2; d_call: TRBD1
cdr3_aa: CASSGDRKNTEAFF; v_call: TRBV5-5; d_call: TRBD1
cdr3_aa: CASSLAVGDKNIQYF; v_call: TRBV5-6; d_call: -
cdr3_aa: CASSLGSSGPFTDTQYF; v_call: TRBV5-1; d_call: -
cdr3_aa: CASTPSGQGRTNTEAFF; v_call: TRBV27; d_call: TRBD1
cdr3_aa: CASSPLAQGEAFF; v_call: TRBV18; d_call: -
cdr3_aa: CASSEVSAGEYEQYF; v_call: TRBV6-1; d_call: TRBD2
cdr3_aa: CASSLDPRNTEAFF; v_call: TRBV7-2; d_call: -
cdr3_aa: CASSLVGTPWETQYF; v_call: TRBV5-1; d_call: -
cdr3_aa: CASSAGGTFF; v_call: TRBV2; d_call: -
cdr3_aa: CASSTGTRGQETQYF; v_call: TRBV19; d_call: TRBD2
cdr3_aa: CASSLGTGFSYEQYF; v_call: TRBV7-6; d_call: -
cdr3_aa: CASSLKWQGLYEQYF; v_call: TRBV5-6; d_call: -
cdr3_aa: CASSWGEDNEQFF; v_call: TRBV2; d_call: -
cdr3_aa: CASSFPSGSGGETQYF; v_call: TRBV12-1; d_call: -
cdr3_aa: CASKTTGTSGSLDEQFF; v_call: TRBV19; d_call: TRBD2
cdr3_aa: CASSPGGGSYEQYF; v_call: TRBV7-2; d_call: TRBD2
cdr3_aa: CASSLSTGWVTEAFF; v_call: TRBV5-4; d_call: -
cdr3_aa: CSASSGRVYNEQFF; v_call: TRBV20-1; d_call: -
cdr3_aa: CASSAQTAHTDTQYF; v_call: TRBV9; d_call: -
cdr3_aa: CASSNRGDQPQHF; v_call: TRBV19; d_call: TRBD1
cdr3_aa: CASSARAGGNYGYTF; v_call: TRBV7-9; d_call: TRBD1
cdr3_aa: CASSFAGQVYEQYF; v_call: TRBV28; d_call: TRBD1
cdr3_aa: CASKGGAANSPLHF; v_call: TRBV2; d_call: -